These 28 T cell receptor beta chains came from one sample sequenced in a study of cytomegalovirus exposure and HLA in healthy donors. PCR amplification relied on 60 Vbeta primers (plus 13 Jbeta primers). The assay was immunoSEQ multiplex PCR, and TCRdb's table has in-frame clones only and misses some. This table has around 92,000 clones, more than 75% appearing once. Sequenced input: PBMCs. The source is a human donor in good health.

Concerning this clone itself: At one of its ends the junction is not consistent with the germline gene, which may arise from a read error. This chain connects TRBV7-9 to TRBJ2-6, with D unclear. Per the germline V gene, CDR1 is SEHNR and CDR2 is FQNEAQ (reference sequence). The CDR3 covers 15 residues. The CDR3 DNA is TGTTCCAGCAGCTTTTTAAACTCTGGGGCCAACGTCCTGACTTTC. Encoded protein: CSSSFLNSGANVLTF.

This rearrangement joins TRBV27 to TRBJ1-2; TRBD1 matches 9 bases. The CDR3 covers 20 residues. CDR1 MNHEY and CDR2 SMNVEV come from the germline V gene (reference sequence). V was clipped by 6 bases and J by 1 base; unmatched bases: 21. This CDR3 reads CASSLRGAGQGWFFNYGYTF. CDR3 in DNA: TGTGCCAGCAGCTTAAGGGGAGCTGGACAGGGGTGGTTTTTTAACTATGGCTACACCTTC.

About this clone itself: A junction boundary mismatches the germline segment, possibly from a read error. J is TRBJ2-7 and V is TRBV5-4; D might be TRBD2 (6 bases). The CDR3 is 12 residues long. The V gene's germline CDR1 is SGHNT and CDR2 YYREEE (reference sequence). This CDR3 is CASSLEPGADLF. In DNA form, the CDR3 reads TGTGCCAGCAGCTTGGAACCGGGAGCCGATCTCTTC.

This chain joins TRBV5-4 and TRBJ1-1, with D unresolved. The germline V and J ends were trimmed by 0 bases and 4 bases, with 13 bases remaining between them. Germline V gives CDR1 SGHNT, CDR2 YYREEE (reference sequence). This CDR3 is built from 15 residues. The CDR3 loop is CASSLAGNAGTEAFF. The DNA for the CDR3 is TGTGCCAGCAGCTTGGCCGGGAACGCTGGCACTGAAGCTTTCTTT.

J is TRBJ2-7 and V is TRBV5-5; 10 bases fit TRBD1. J was trimmed by 3 bases and V by 4 bases; bases with no gene match: 7. Germline-derived CDR1 and CDR2 are SGHKS and YYEKEE (reference sequence). CDR3 length: 15 amino acids. The DNA of the CDR3 is TGTGCCAGCAGCCCTGGGACAGGGGTTGGCTACGAGCAGTACTTC. Amino acid sequence: CASSPGTGVGYEQYF.

This chain links TRBV18 with TRBJ1-1; no definite D call. V shed 1 base and J shed 3 bases, with 9 bases lying between them. CDR1 KGHSH and CDR2 LQKENI come from the germline V gene. There are 14 residues in the CDR3. This CDR3 reads CASSPRVEDTEAFF. CDR3 bases: TGTGCCAGCTCACCACGAGTCGAGGACACTGAAGCTTTCTTT.

This clone was picked up one time. J is TRBJ2-1 and V is TRBV11-2, with D perhaps TRBD1 (5 bases). V shed 5 bases and J shed 8 bases, with 22 bases lying between them. This CDR3 has 16 residues. Germline loops: CDR1 SGHAT, CDR2 FQNNGV. DNA for the CDR3: TGTGCCAGCAGCCCGCCCTCGCAGGGCGTTATCTATGAGCAGTTCTTC. It translates to CASSPPSQGVIYEQFF.

V usage is TRBV4-2 and J usage is TRBJ1-1; D possibly corresponds to TRBD1 (6 bases). The ends were cut back, 1 base at V and 12 bases at J, with 15 bases in the middle. CDR1 LGHNA and CDR2 YNFKEQ come from the germline V gene. The CDR3 runs 13 residues. The CDR3, as DNA: TGTGCCAGCAGCCAAGTTGAGAACAGGGAGACTTTCTTT. Translation gives CASSQVENRETFF.

In its sample, this clone was seen once. The junction and the germline gene differ at one end; a read error may be behind it. The DNA of the CDR3 is TGCAGCGTGGAAGAAACAGGCTGGGCAGATACGCAGTATTTT. This codes for CSVEETGWADTQYF. The chain joins TRBV29-1 to TRBJ2-3; tentatively, D is TRBD1 (5 bases). The germline gives CDR1 SQVTM, CDR2 ANQGSEA. This CDR3 contains 14 residues.

The rearrangement links TRBV5-1 to TRBJ2-3; TRBD1 matches at 9 bases. Looked up from germline, CDR1 is SGHRS and CDR2 is YFSETQ. The CDR3 contains 14 residues. Trimming removed 4 bases from V and 8 bases from J; junction bases left unmatched: 8. The CDR3: CASSPGQGLGTQYF. CDR3 nucleotides: TGCGCCAGCAGCCCGGGACAGGGACTCGGTACGCAGTATTTT.

This rearrangement joins TRBV2 to TRBJ2-6, with a tentative D call TRBD1 (6 bases). V lost 5 bases to trimming and J lost 4 bases, with 15 bases between them. From germline, CDR1 is SNHLY and CDR2 FYNNEI. CDR3 size: 16 residues. CDR3 protein: CASSSGQSWGANVLTF. CDR3 sequence (DNA): TGTGCCAGCAGTTCCGGACAGTCCTGGGGGGCCAACGTCCTGACTTTC. The variable domain in full, with the rest retrieved from reference TRBV2 and TRBJ2-6, is EPEVTQTPSHQVTQMGQEVILRCVPISNHLYFYWYRQILGQKVEFLVSFYNNEISEKSEIFDDQFSVERPDGSNFTLKIRSTKLEDSAMYFCASSSGQSWGANVLTFGAGSRLTVL.

This chain links TRBV19 with TRBJ2-7; 7 nucleotides match TRBD1. The CDR3 has 14 amino acids. V lost 5 bases, J lost 3 bases, and 7 bases stayed unmatched. CDR1 and CDR2 from the germline V gene are LNHDA and SQIVND (reference sequence). CDR3 bases: TGTGCCAGTAGTCCCCCCGGACAGGTCTACGAGCAGTACTTC. It encodes CASSPPGQVYEQYF. Full variable domain (remainder filled in from reference TRBV19 and TRBJ2-7): DGGITQSPKYLFRKEGQNVTLSCEQNLNHDAMYWYRQDPGQGLRLIYYSQIVNDFQKGDIAEGYSVSREKKESFPLTVTSAQKNPTAFYLCASSPPGQVYEQYFGPGTRLTVT.

The chain couples TRBV9 to TRBJ1-1; 7 nucleotides agree with TRBD1. CDR1 SGDLS and CDR2 YYNGEE come from the germline V gene. V was pared by 4 bases and J by 7 bases, with 16 bases of the junction left unmatched. CDR3 length equals 16 residues. Here the CDR3 reads CASSSQTGNNDLEAFF. DNA of the CDR3: TGTGCCAGCAGCTCCCAGACAGGGAATAATGACCTTGAAGCTTTCTTT. Filled out from reference TRBV9 and TRBJ1-1, the complete variable domain reads DSGVTQTPKHLITATGQRVTLRCSPRSGDLSVYWYQQSLDQGLQFLIQYYNGEERAKGNILERFSAQQFPDLHSELNLSSLELGDSALYFCASSSQTGNNDLEAFFGQGTRLTVV.

The chain uses TRBV19 and TRBJ2-7, with TRBD2 identical over 10 bases. Germline CDR1 reads LNHDA; CDR2 reads SQIVND (reference sequence). The CDR3 extends over 15 amino acids. V lost 6 bases to trimming and J lost 4 bases; unmatched junction nucleotides: 9. The CDR3 coding sequence is TGTGCCAGTAGGTTTTCTAGCGGGAGAGGGTACGAGCAGTACTTC. Translated: CASRFSSGRGYEQYF.

The chain joins TRBV6-1 to TRBJ2-5, with D perhaps TRBD2 (5 bases). Germline V gene lookup returns CDR1 MNHNS and CDR2 SASEGT. This CDR3 contains 13 residues. V lost 6 bases and J lost 4, with 12 bases in between. The CDR3 is CASRRGLRETQYF. CDR3 bases: TGTGCCAGCAGGAGAGGACTCCGAGAGACCCAGTACTTC.

The genes are TRBV5-1 and TRBJ2-6; possibly TRBD2 for D (6 bases). Per germline, CDR1 SGHRS and CDR2 YFSETQ. V was shortened by 9 bases and J by 11 bases, with 18 bases between the two germline ends. This CDR3 has 13 amino acids. CDR3 residues: CAIRRESGDVLTF. In DNA, the CDR3 is TGCGCCATCAGGAGGGAGAGCGGTGACGTCCTGACTTTC.

The gene calls are TRBV6-1 and TRBJ2-6; D unresolved. The CDR3 covers 15 residues. V lost 6 bases and J 0 bases, leaving 9 bases between the germline ends. The germline V gene has CDR1 MNHNS and CDR2 SASEGT. The CDR3 region is CASRVSSSGANVLTF. The CDR3 region has the DNA TGTGCCAGCAGGGTTTCTAGCTCTGGGGCCAACGTCCTGACTTTC.

The V gene is TRBV5-1, the J gene TRBJ2-1; no firm D call. CDR3 length: 15 residues. The germline V gene encodes CDR1 SGHRS and CDR2 YFSETQ. V gave up 0 bases and J gave up 4 bases, with 11 bases separating them. The CDR3 DNA reads TGCGCCAGCAGCTTGGGACCCACAGAGTACAATGAGCAGTTCTTC. It encodes CASSLGPTEYNEQFF.

The chain links TRBV29-1 to TRBJ1-5; D remains ambiguous. The CDR3 contains 13 residues. CDR1 is SQVTM and CDR2 is ANQGSEA in the germline V gene. Trimming shortened V by 3 bases and J by 5 bases, and 11 bases separated the two germline ends. In DNA form, the CDR3 reads TGCAGCGTTGAGGTAGAACGGGATCAGCCCCAGCATTTT. It is translated as CSVEVERDQPQHF.

This chain connects TRBV27 to TRBJ1-3; tentatively, D is TRBD1 (5 bases). The germline V and J ends were trimmed by 4 bases and 0 bases, with 7 bases remaining between them. Germline-derived CDR1 and CDR2 are MNHEY and SMNVEV (reference sequence). The CDR3 spans 14 residues. The CDR3 is CASSSTDSGNTIYF. CDR3 in DNA: TGTGCCAGCAGTTCGACAGACTCTGGAAACACCATATATTTT.

The chain links TRBV5-1 to TRBJ2-3; 8 bases are shared with TRBD1. Trimming removed 4 bases from V and 1 base from J; junction bases left unmatched: 11. The germline CDR1 and CDR2 sequences are SGHRS and YFSETQ. This CDR3 comprises 17 residues. Here the CDR3 reads CASSRGSGGQGTDTQYF. The CDR3, as DNA: TGCGCCAGCAGCCGGGGGTCTGGGGGACAGGGCACAGATACGCAGTATTTT.

This chain connects TRBV5-4 to TRBJ2-1, with no clear D. Germline V lookup: CDR1 SGHNT, CDR2 YYREEE (reference sequence). The CDR3 is made up of 13 amino acids. V shed 4 bases and J shed 8 bases, with 13 bases lying between them. The CDR3 region is CASSQAIIHEQFF. The CDR3 DNA follows: TGTGCCAGCAGCCAGGCTATAATCCATGAGCAGTTCTTC.

In this sample, this clone turned up once. The chain recombines TRBV5-4 with TRBJ2-3, with TRBD1 as a possible D gene (6 bases). This CDR3 is 15 amino acids long. The V end was cut by 3 bases, the J end by 6 bases, with 17 bases between. CDR1 is SGHNT, CDR2 YYREEE, per germline (reference sequence). The CDR3 region has the DNA TGTGCCAGCAGCTGGGGAATGTCAGGGGCCGATACGCAGTATTTT. Residues: CASSWGMSGADTQYF.

The chain uses TRBV15 and TRBJ1-1; the D gene is possibly TRBD1 (6 bases). V was trimmed by 3 bases and J by 3 bases, leaving 20 bases between them. The CDR3 consists of 17 residues. Germline lookup yields CDR1 LNHNV and CDR2 YYDKDF (reference sequence). CDR3 nucleotide sequence: TGTGCCACCAGCAGGGAAGGACAGCCTCTAGGGGACACTGAAGCTTTCTTT. It codes for CATSREGQPLGDTEAFF.

J is TRBJ2-5 and V is TRBV5-1, with D maybe TRBD2 (6 bases). This CDR3 spans 17 amino acids. The germline CDR1 and CDR2 sequences are SGHRS and YFSETQ. Trimming removed 0 bases at V and 5 bases at J, with 20 bases between. The CDR3 spells CASSLEVIVERVETQYF. The CDR3 DNA reads as TGCGCCAGCAGCTTGGAAGTGATTGTGGAGCGGGTGGAGACCCAGTACTTC.

The CDR3 is CASRRAGTANHQPQHF. CDR3 DNA: TGTGCCAGTAGACGGGCCGGGACAGCTAACCATCAGCCCCAGCATTTT. J is TRBJ1-5 and V is TRBV19; 7 bases match TRBD1. Germline trimming cut 6 bases from V and 5 bases from J; bases unmatched to any gene: 13. CDR1 is LNHDA and CDR2 is SQIVND in the germline V gene (reference sequence). The CDR3 is 16 amino acids.

The chain couples TRBV20-1 to TRBJ2-1; D ambiguous. V was pared by 6 bases and J by 7 bases, with 10 bases between. CDR1 DFQATT and CDR2 SNEGSKA come from the germline V gene (reference sequence). The CDR3 runs 11 residues. The CDR3 sequence is CSARPGNEQFF. The CDR3 DNA reads as TGCAGTGCCCGCCCCGGTAATGAGCAGTTCTTC.

The chain has TRBV11-2 and TRBJ2-7, with 9 bases matching TRBD1. Germline V lookup: CDR1 SGHAT, CDR2 FQNNGV. There are 15 residues in the CDR3. The V and J ends lost 7 bases and 3 bases, in that order; junction bases with no gene match: 10. As DNA, the CDR3 is TGTGCCAGCAACCCCGGGACAGGGCCCTTCTACGAGCAGTACTTC. As protein: CASNPGTGPFYEQYF.